Listed below are T cell receptor beta chains from one sample, sequenced in a study of pediatric ulcerative colitis. Here immunoSEQ multiplex PCR was the method, and the copy in TCRdb shows in-frame clones only, minus some. The repertoire includes 45,000 to 75,000 clones, about 90% of them detected once, and approximately 1.5% sits in the top ten. Sequences were obtained from blood. These receptor sequences come from a boy under 18 who was a control in a study of pediatric ulcerative colitis. Both conserved end residues are part of each CDR3. A D gene is named only where the DNA matches it firmly. Size is omitted from some rows. Given values are once, few, many or a class for expanded clones.

J gene	clone size	V gene	D gene	CDR3 protein	CDR3 DNA
TRBJ2-3	once	TRBV2	-	CASNRGRPGAQYF	TGTGCCAGCAACCGGGGTCGTCCGGGAGCGCAGTATTTT
TRBJ2-2	-	TRBV10-2	TRBD1	CASSIPTGTANTGELFF	TGCGCCAGCAGCATTCCGACCGGGACAGCGAACACCGGGGAGCTGTTTTTT
TRBJ2-6	-	TRBV2	TRBD1	CASSEQGAGANVLTF	TGTGCCAGCAGTGAACAGGGGGCTGGGGCCAACGTCCTGACTTTC
TRBJ2-6	-	TRBV4-1	-	CASSQDISGANVLTF	TGCGCCAGCAGCCAAGATATCTCTGGGGCCAACGTCCTGACTTTC
TRBJ1-3	once	TRBV28	TRBD1	CASRSWDRRTGNTIYF	TGTGCCAGCAGAAGTTGGGACAGGAGAACTGGAAACACCATATATTTT
TRBJ2-7	-	TRBV19	-	CASSIAAGTPYEQYF	TGTGCCAGTAGTATAGCAGCAGGGACCCCTTACGAGCAGTACTTC
TRBJ1-2	-	TRBV28	-	CASGPGSRRDYGYTF	TGTGCCAGCGGCCCGGGCTCACGGCGGGACTATGGCTACACCTTC
TRBJ1-2	-	TRBV9	-	CASSSRRGGGNGYTF	TGTGCCAGCAGCTCCAGACGCGGGGGAGGAAATGGCTACACCTTC
TRBJ2-3	-	TRBV9	-	CASSEGGTDTQYF	TGTGCCAGCAGCGAGGGCGGCACAGATACGCAGTATTTT
TRBJ1-5	few	TRBV15	TRBD1	CATSRRTGTGNQPQHF	TGTGCCACCAGCAGACGAACCGGGACAGGAAATCAGCCCCAGCATTTT
TRBJ2-7	-	TRBV7-2	-	CASSFGTSSYEQYF	TGTGCCAGCAGCTTTGGTACTAGCTCCTACGAGCAGTACTTC
TRBJ1-1	-	TRBV5-1	-	CASSLEAGTPEAFF	TGCGCCAGCAGCTTGGAGGCAGGGACCCCTGAAGCTTTCTTT
TRBJ2-5	-	TRBV5-1	TRBD2	CASSPGLAGGQETQYF	TGCGCCAGCAGCCCGGGACTAGCGGGAGGGCAAGAGACCCAGTACTTC
TRBJ1-3	-	TRBV6-1	-	CATAFSGNTIYF	TGTGCCACTGCATTCTCTGGAAACACCATATATTTT
TRBJ1-2	-	TRBV7-2	-	CASSSLGDHFYGYTF	TGTGCCAGCAGCTCCTTGGGAGACCACTTCTATGGCTACACCTTC
TRBJ1-5	-	TRBV25-1	-	CASSGTASNQPQHF	TGTGCCAGCAGTGGGACAGCAAGCAATCAGCCCCAGCATTTT
TRBJ1-1	few	TRBV20-1	-	CSGYSNTEAFF	TGCAGCGGGTACAGTAACACTGAAGCTTTCTTT
TRBJ2-1	-	TRBV6-1	TRBD2	CASSSNPGGTDEQFF	TGTGCCAGCAGTTCAAACCCGGGAGGTACCGATGAGCAGTTCTTC
TRBJ2-7	once	TRBV14	-	CASSQGHGEQYF	TGTGCCAGCAGCCAAGGGCACGGGGAGCAGTACTTC
TRBJ2-4	-	TRBV6-5	-	CASSTSGTLPIQYF	TGTGCCAGCAGTACATCCGGGACCCTCCCTATTCAGTACTTC
TRBJ2-6	-	TRBV19	-	CASSIYASGANVLTF	TGTGCCAGTAGTATATATGCCTCTGGGGCCAACGTCCTGACTTTC